A selection of T cell receptor beta chains follows, all from one sample in a study of response to subunit inactivated influenza vaccine. TCRdb processed the RT-PCR reads anew with MiXCR; each CDR3 protein has one entry. The table records around 530,000 distinct CDR3 sequences, approximately 15% of them present only once. The sequencing here drew on CD4+ T cells sorted from PBMCs, taken less than 25 months after vaccination. Receptors originate from a man aged 50-75 years who received an inactivated influenza vaccine. Each CDR3 is given with its conserved first and last residue. The D gene is left open where the match is weak. Clone size is given for some rows only: seen once, a few or many times, or a class if the clone is expanded.

v_gene: TRBV7-9
j_gene: TRBJ1-4
d_gene: NA
abundance: few
CDR3aa: CASSTGAYAFNEKLFF
CDR3nt: TGTGCCAGCAGCACCGGGGCTTACGCTTTTAATGAAAAACTGTTTTTT

v_gene: TRBV10-3
j_gene: TRBJ1-1
d_gene: NA
abundance: few
CDR3aa: CAIGAEPNTEAFF
CDR3nt: TGTGCCATCGGGGCAGAGCCAAACACTGAAGCTTTCTTT

v_gene: TRBV7-2
j_gene: TRBJ2-1
d_gene: TRBD1
abundance: NA
CDR3aa: CASSWDRGGNEQFF
CDR3nt: TGTGCCAGCAGCTGGGACAGGGGGGGCAATGAGCAGTTCTTC

v_gene: TRBV5-4
j_gene: TRBJ2-7
d_gene: TRBD1
abundance: few
CDR3aa: CASSRGQGLSSYEQYF
CDR3nt: TGTGCCAGCAGCCGAGGACAGGGGCTGAGCTCCTACGAGCAGTACTTC

v_gene: TRBV5-1
j_gene: TRBJ2-5
d_gene: NA
abundance: NA
CDR3aa: CASSLAVGSETQYF
CDR3nt: TGCGCCAGCAGCTTGGCCGTCGGGAGTGAGACCCAGTACTTC

v_gene: TRBV28
j_gene: TRBJ2-7
d_gene: NA
abundance: NA
CDR3aa: CASLNRPGAAYEQYF
CDR3nt: TGTGCCAGCCTAAACCGGCCCGGGGCGGCCTACGAGCAGTACTTC

v_gene: TRBV2
j_gene: TRBJ2-6
d_gene: NA
abundance: NA
CDR3aa: CASSETSNVLTF
CDR3nt: TGTGCCAGCAGTGAAACTTCCAACGTCCTGACTTTC

v_gene: TRBV25-1
j_gene: TRBJ2-1
d_gene: TRBD1
abundance: NA
CDR3aa: CASREQGWFF
CDR3nt: TGTGCCAGCAGGGAACAGGGGTGGTTCTTC

v_gene: TRBV6-2/TRBV6-3
j_gene: TRBJ2-2
d_gene: NA
abundance: once
CDR3aa: CASSYVAGANTGELFF
CDR3nt: TGTGCCAGCAGTTACGTGGCAGGGGCGAACACCGGGGAGCTGTTTTTT

v_gene: TRBV10-3
j_gene: TRBJ2-1
d_gene: TRBD2
abundance: NA
CDR3aa: CAIRETSGGAYNEQFF
CDR3nt: TGTGCCATCAGGGAGACTAGCGGGGGGGCCTACAATGAGCAGTTCTTC

v_gene: TRBV3-1
j_gene: TRBJ1-2
d_gene: NA
abundance: NA
CDR3aa: CASSQTGTYGYTF
CDR3nt: TGTGCCAGCAGCCAGACCGGGACCTATGGCTACACCTTC

v_gene: TRBV12-3/TRBV12-4
j_gene: TRBJ2-7
d_gene: NA
abundance: NA
CDR3aa: CASTLLGSGEQYF
CDR3nt: TGTGCCAGCACCCTCTTAGGGAGCGGCGAGCAGTACTTC

v_gene: TRBV10-3
j_gene: TRBJ2-7
d_gene: NA
abundance: NA
CDR3aa: CATGSSYEQYF
CDR3nt: TGTGCGACTGGGAGCTCCTACGAGCAGTACTTC

v_gene: TRBV28
j_gene: TRBJ2-7
d_gene: NA
abundance: NA
CDR3aa: CASSFRDRYEQYF
CDR3nt: TGTGCCAGCAGTTTCCGCGACAGGTACGAGCAGTACTTC

v_gene: TRBV6-5
j_gene: TRBJ2-2
d_gene: NA
abundance: NA
CDR3aa: CASSYSWTKNTGELFF
CDR3nt: TGTGCCAGCAGTTACTCATGGACTAAGAACACCGGGGAGCTGTTTTTT

v_gene: TRBV28
j_gene: TRBJ2-7
d_gene: NA
abundance: NA
CDR3aa: CASSLPAQGRPNEQYF
CDR3nt: TGTGCCAGCAGTTTACCCGCCCAGGGGCGACCTAACGAGCAGTACTTC

v_gene: TRBV3-1
j_gene: TRBJ2-7
d_gene: NA
abundance: NA
CDR3aa: CASSQAEWEQYF
CDR3nt: TGTGCCAGCAGCCAAGCTGAGTGGGAGCAGTACTTC

v_gene: TRBV11-2
j_gene: TRBJ2-1
d_gene: TRBD2
abundance: few
CDR3aa: CASSLVSGRANEQFF
CDR3nt: TGTGCCAGCAGCTTAGTTAGCGGGAGGGCCAATGAGCAGTTCTTC

v_gene: TRBV4-1
j_gene: TRBJ1-5
d_gene: NA
abundance: few
CDR3aa: CASSQEESGSNQPQHF
CDR3nt: TGCGCCAGCAGCCAAGAGGAATCAGGGAGCAATCAGCCCCAGCATTTT

v_gene: TRBV14
j_gene: TRBJ1-2
d_gene: NA
abundance: many
CDR3aa: CASSGGFGYGYTF
CDR3nt: TGTGCCAGCTCGGGGGGATTCGGCTATGGCTACACCTTC

v_gene: TRBV20-1
j_gene: TRBJ2-7
d_gene: NA
abundance: few
CDR3aa: CSARRQEDEQYF
CDR3nt: TGCAGTGCAAGGCGGCAGGAGGATGAGCAGTACTTC

v_gene: TRBV3-1
j_gene: TRBJ2-1
d_gene: NA
abundance: NA
CDR3aa: CASSQDSLGYNEQFF
CDR3nt: TGTGCCAGCAGCCAAGACTCCCTGGGATACAATGAGCAGTTCTTC

v_gene: TRBV6-5
j_gene: TRBJ1-2
d_gene: NA
abundance: few
CDR3aa: CASSYGSQGYYGYTF
CDR3nt: TGTGCCAGCAGTTACGGGTCTCAGGGTTACTATGGCTACACCTTC

v_gene: TRBV4-1
j_gene: TRBJ2-1
d_gene: TRBD2
abundance: few
CDR3aa: CASSQGLAGGFNEQFF
CDR3nt: TGCGCCAGCAGCCAAGGACTAGCGGGGGGCTTCAATGAGCAGTTCTTC

v_gene: TRBV7-2
j_gene: TRBJ2-4
d_gene: NA
abundance: NA
CDR3aa: CASSMGAKNIQYF
CDR3nt: TGTGCCAGCTCCATGGGAGCCAAAAACATTCAGTACTTC

v_gene: TRBV20-1
j_gene: TRBJ2-7
d_gene: TRBD1
abundance: many
CDR3aa: CSARGQSYEQYF
CDR3nt: TGCAGTGCTAGGGGACAGTCCTACGAGCAGTACTTC

v_gene: TRBV4-3
j_gene: TRBJ2-2
d_gene: TRBD2
abundance: NA
CDR3aa: CASSQVVSGLAGGGGELFF
CDR3nt: TGCGCCAGCAGCCAAGTCGTTTCCGGACTAGCGGGAGGGGGCGGGGAGCTGTTTTTT

v_gene: TRBV9
j_gene: TRBJ2-5
d_gene: NA
abundance: few
CDR3aa: CASSGGRGRQETQYF
CDR3nt: TGTGCCAGCAGCGGGGGCCGTGGGCGGCAAGAGACCCAGTACTTC

v_gene: TRBV20-1
j_gene: TRBJ1-4
d_gene: NA
abundance: few
CDR3aa: CSARDDEGGGTPF
CDR3nt: TGCAGTGCTAGAGATGACGAGGGTGGGGGGACGCCTTTT